The entry below gives a single T cell receptor beta chain sequence along with its context. Data came from immunoSEQ multiplex PCR; TCRdb stores just in-frame clones and leaves some out. The data contain approximately 100,000 clones, roughly 90% of them singletons. The data originate from a study of blood T cell repertoires in COVID-19. Study-level background: Specimens from acute and convalescent COVID-19 originated in the United States, Italy and Spain. Sources were T cells, B-cell-depleted T cells, or PBMCs; the material itself was cDNA or gDNA.

This CDR3 has 14 amino acids. The germline V gene encodes CDR1 MNHEY and CDR2 SVGAGI. The V end was cut by 0 bases, the J end by 11 bases, with 16 bases between. Seattle's cohort entered during active infection and was followed longitudinally. Sequenced: peripheral blood. This chain links TRBV6-5 with TRBJ1-1, with D unclear. The clonotype comes from a human donor with COVID-19, enrolled during active disease. The donor label of this sample is uncertain. For the CDR3, the DNA is TGTGCCAGCAGTTACTCGATCGGGGTTCTTTACGCTTTCTTT. Translated: CASSYSIGVLYAFF.